The 3 T cell receptor beta chains below were found in one sample sequenced in a study of PD-1 blockade in classical Hodgkin lymphoma. Here immunoSEQ multiplex PCR was the method, and the copy in TCRdb shows in-frame clones only, minus some. The sample holds around 39,000 clones; about 80% are singletons and the top ten take roughly 15%. No patient escaped relapse after autologous stem cell transplantation, and brentuximab vedotin exposure varied. The sequencing used peripheral blood mononuclear cells (PBMCs), collected before the second cycle of nivolumab. Receptor source: a human donor with classical Hodgkin lymphoma.

J is TRBJ1-5 and V is TRBV9; TRBD1 matches at 10 bases. This CDR3 region has 16 residues. Germline loops: CDR1 SGDLS, CDR2 YYNGEE. V lost 4 bases to trimming and J lost 1 base; unmatched junction nucleotides: 5. The CDR3 region is CASSPGTGESNQPQHF. The CDR3 DNA reads TGTGCCAGCAGCCCAGGGACAGGGGAGAGCAATCAGCCCCAGCATTTT. Supplemented by reference TRBV9 and TRBJ1-5, the full variable domain reads DSGVTQTPKHLITATGQRVTLRCSPRSGDLSVYWYQQSLDQGLQFLIQYYNGEERAKGNILERFSAQQFPDLHSELNLSSLELGDSALYFCASSPGTGESNQPQHFGDGTRLSIL.

V usage is TRBV5-1 and J usage is TRBJ1-2; 12 bases map to TRBD1. J was trimmed by 8 bases and V by 4 bases; bases with no gene match: 9. Germline V lookup: CDR1 SGHRS, CDR2 YFSETQ. The CDR3 covers 15 residues. In DNA form, the CDR3 reads TGCGCCAGCAGCGTTCCGGGACAGGGGGCAAGGGGCTACACCTTC. Its translation is CASSVPGQGARGYTF.

The chain combines TRBV9 with TRBJ1-1, with unresolved D. In germline, CDR1 is SGDLS, CDR2 YYNGEE. V lost 0 bases to trimming and J lost 0 bases, with 9 bases between them. The CDR3 consists of 15 residues. The CDR3 DNA follows: TGTGCCAGCAGCGTAGCCGGAAGAATGAACACTGAAGCTTTCTTT. Translating it yields CASSVAGRMNTEAFF.